This T cell receptor beta chain comes out of a study of blood T cell repertoires in COVID-19. On the study more broadly: Donors in the United States, Italy and Spain gave samples during acute or convalescent COVID-19. Sources were T cells, B-cell-depleted T cells, or PBMCs; the material itself was cDNA or gDNA.

Germline CDR1 reads MNHEY; CDR2 reads SVGAGI. V lost 6 bases, J lost 0 bases, and 5 bases stayed unmatched. This CDR3 is built from 15 residues. Authors' methods: Estimation of nucleated cell counts was performed using reference gene primer amplification. Profiling relied on immunoSEQ multiplex PCR, and the TCRdb table lists in-frame clones only, not all of them. V and J calls plus clone size are reproduced from that table; the DNA served to infer D and trimming. The sample has 65,000 to 75,000 clones, around 78% seen once. V and J are TRBV6-5 and TRBJ2-4; 7 nucleotides agree with TRBD1. The source of this sequence is a human donor in a cohort sampled during active COVID-19. Sequencing was performed on peripheral blood. This CDR3 reads CASRNRGLAKNIQYF. The DNA of the CDR3 is TGTGCCAGCAGAAACAGGGGCCTAGCCAAAAACATTCAGTACTTC.